Listed here are 12 T cell receptor beta chains from one sample, sequenced in a study of cytomegalovirus exposure and HLA in healthy donors. The PCR made use of 60 Vbeta and 13 Jbeta primers. The table came from immunoSEQ multiplex PCR; TCRdb's copy has only in-frame clones and leaves some out. The repertoire has roughly 230,000 clones, 92% of them found once; the top ten carry 1.7%. Sequencing input: PBMCs. These receptors came from a girl aged 2 to 10 in good health and CMV-seronegative.

The chain recombines TRBV2 with TRBJ1-1; no clear D. The CDR3 has 15 amino acids. Germline V lookup: CDR1 SNHLY, CDR2 FYNNEI. Trimming took 8 bases from V and 0 from J, leaving 16 bases between them. In nucleotides, the CDR3 is TGTGCCAGCGAATTTTCACCGGGAATGAACACTGAAGCTTTCTTT. Translating it yields CASEFSPGMNTEAFF.

The gene calls are TRBV10-3 and TRBJ2-2; 8 bases fit TRBD2. The CDR3 contains 16 residues. J gave up 7 bases and V 7 bases, and 14 bases lay outside the gene matches. Germline assignment: CDR1 ENHRY and CDR2 SYGVKD. The CDR3 sequence is CAIKEGPGGTGGELFF. CDR3 DNA: TGTGCCATCAAAGAGGGCCCGGGAGGGACGGGCGGGGAGCTGTTTTTT.

The chain uses TRBV10-2 and TRBJ1-4; the match to TRBD1 covers 8 bases. CDR3 length equals 14 residues. Per germline, CDR1 WSHSY and CDR2 SAAADI. J lost 8 bases, V lost 8 bases, and 10 bases had no gene match. The CDR3 bases are TGCGCCAGCCAGGCGACAGGGGAGGACGAAAAACTGTTTTTT. Residues: CASQATGEDEKLFF.

The chain is built from TRBV30 and TRBJ2-7, with D perhaps TRBD1 (5 bases). The CDR3 loop spans 15 amino acids. The V and J ends lost 2 bases and 2 bases respectively, with 16 bases between them. Germline-derived CDR1 and CDR2 are GTSNPN and SVGIG (reference sequence). The chain's CDR3 is CAWSKSGIRPYEQYF. In DNA form, the CDR3 reads TGTGCCTGGAGTAAATCAGGGATACGGCCCTACGAGCAGTACTTC.

Remarks on this clone: The sample contains more than one DNA sequence encoding this CDR3. V usage is TRBV9 and J usage is TRBJ1-2, with 7 bases fitting TRBD1. Germline V gives CDR1 SGDLS, CDR2 YYNGEE. CDR3 size: 14 residues. Germline trimming cut 0 bases from V and 2 bases from J; bases unmatched to any gene: 1. The chain's CDR3 is CASSVATGNYGYTF. DNA of the CDR3: TGTGCCAGCAGCGTAGCGACAGGGAACTATGGCTACACCTTC.

This chain connects TRBV19 to TRBJ1-2, with 7 bases aligning to TRBD1. The CDR3 contains 12 residues. Germline trimming cut 8 bases from V and 3 bases from J; bases unmatched to any gene: 3. Germline V gene sequence: CDR1 LNHDA, CDR2 SQIVND (reference sequence). The CDR3 reads CASEQGYYGYTF. CDR3 coding DNA: TGTGCCAGTGAACAGGGGTACTATGGCTACACCTTC. Full variable domain (rest looked up from reference TRBV19 and TRBJ1-2): DGGITQSPKYLFRKEGQNVTLSCEQNLNHDAMYWYRQDPGQGLRLIYYSQIVNDFQKGDIAEGYSVSREKKESFPLTVTSAQKNPTAFYLCASEQGYYGYTFGSGTRLTVV.

The rearrangement joins TRBV11-2 to TRBJ1-5, with 7 bases aligning to TRBD1. Germline lookup yields CDR1 SGHAT and CDR2 FQNNGV. Losses at the gene ends were 4 bases for V and 2 bases for J; bases not matched to a gene: 8. There are 16 residues in the CDR3. Written as DNA, the CDR3 is TGTGCCAGCAGCTCAGACAGGGTGAAGGGCAATCAGCCCCAGCATTTT. Protein sequence: CASSSDRVKGNQPQHF.

The rearrangement links TRBV14 to TRBJ1-2, with 8 bases matching TRBD1. Looked up from germline, CDR1 is SGHDN and CDR2 is FVKESK. The CDR3 is 15 residues long. V lost 0 bases, J lost 8 bases, and 8 bases stayed unmatched. CDR3 bases: TGTGCCAGCAGCCAAGAGACAGGGGTTAAAGAAGGCTACACCTTC. It encodes CASSQETGVKEGYTF.

This clone has only a few counts. The chain links TRBV27 to TRBJ2-1; D remains unclear. With 1 base removed from V and 5 bases from J, the gap between germline ends came to 9 bases. CDR3 length: 14 residues. The germline CDR1 and CDR2 sequences are MNHEY and SMNVEV (reference sequence). CDR3 in amino acids: CASSLLGAHNEQFF. CDR3 in DNA: TGTGCCAGCAGTTTATTGGGCGCCCACAATGAGCAGTTCTTC.

The chain is built from TRBV25-1 and TRBJ1-1; 8 bases are shared with TRBD1. CDR1 MGHDK and CDR2 SYGVNS come from the germline V gene. The V gene end was trimmed by 1 base and the J gene end by 5 bases; junction bases not matched to a gene: 6. The CDR3 spans 15 residues. This CDR3 reads CASSESGGAGTEAFF. The CDR3 DNA follows: TGTGCCAGCAGTGAATCAGGGGGCGCAGGAACTGAAGCTTTCTTT.

The V and J genes are TRBV12-5 and TRBJ2-3; 10 nucleotides agree with TRBD2. The CDR3 has 15 amino acids. Germline CDR1 is LGHNT and CDR2 is FRNRAP. The trim removed 4 bases at V and 5 bases at J, leaving 6 bases unmatched. Written as DNA, the CDR3 is TGTGCTAGTGGTTCCGGGACTAGCGACCGAGATACGCAGTATTTT. Translating it yields CASGSGTSDRDTQYF.

This rearrangement joins TRBV29-1 to TRBJ2-7, with TRBD1 identical over 7 bases. This CDR3 spans 13 amino acids. Trimming at V came to 4 bases and at J to 7 bases, leaving 10 bases not matched to a gene. Germline CDR1 and CDR2: SQVTM and ANQGSEA. The CDR3 loop is CSVGRTPGGEQYF. Written as DNA, the CDR3 is TGCAGCGTTGGACGTACCCCAGGGGGTGAGCAGTACTTC.